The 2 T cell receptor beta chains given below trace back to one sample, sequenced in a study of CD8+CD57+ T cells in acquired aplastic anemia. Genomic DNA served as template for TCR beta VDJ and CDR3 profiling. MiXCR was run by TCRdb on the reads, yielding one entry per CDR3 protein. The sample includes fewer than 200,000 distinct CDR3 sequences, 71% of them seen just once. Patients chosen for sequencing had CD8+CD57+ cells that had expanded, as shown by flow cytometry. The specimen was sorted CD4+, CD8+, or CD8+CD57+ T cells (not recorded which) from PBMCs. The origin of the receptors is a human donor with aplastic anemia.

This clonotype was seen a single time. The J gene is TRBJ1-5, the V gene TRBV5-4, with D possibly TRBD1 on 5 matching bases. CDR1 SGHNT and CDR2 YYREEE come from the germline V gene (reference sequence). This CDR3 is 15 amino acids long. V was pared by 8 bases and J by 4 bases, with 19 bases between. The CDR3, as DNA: TGTGCCAGTACCCCGAGTAGGGGATCGAATCAGCCCCAGCATTTT. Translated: CASTPSRGSNQPQHF.

The CDR3 region has the DNA TGTGCCAGCAGCTCTGGACTGAAGAATTCACCCCTCCACTTT. It encodes CASSSGLKNSPLHF. The chain carries TRBV5-6 and TRBJ1-6; D not certain. The CDR3 is made up of 14 amino acids. The germline CDR1 and CDR2 sequences are SGHDT and YYEEEE. Trimming removed 3 bases at V and 7 bases at J, with 11 bases between.